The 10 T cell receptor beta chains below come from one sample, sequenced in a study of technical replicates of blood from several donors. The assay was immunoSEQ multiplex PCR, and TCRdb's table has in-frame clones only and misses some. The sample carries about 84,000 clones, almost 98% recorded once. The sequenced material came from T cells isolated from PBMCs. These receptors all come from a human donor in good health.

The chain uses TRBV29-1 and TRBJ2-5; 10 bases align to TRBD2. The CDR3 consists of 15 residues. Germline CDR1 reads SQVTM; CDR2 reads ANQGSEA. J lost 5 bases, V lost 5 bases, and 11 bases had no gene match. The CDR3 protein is CSVKLAGGDGETQYF. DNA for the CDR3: TGCAGCGTTAAATTAGCGGGAGGAGATGGGGAGACCCAGTACTTC. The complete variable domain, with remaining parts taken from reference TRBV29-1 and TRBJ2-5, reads SAVISQKPSRDICQRGTSLTIQCQVDSQVTMMFWYRQQPGQSLTLIATANQGSEATYESGFVIDKFPISRPNLTFSTLTVSNMSPEDSSIYLCSVKLAGGDGETQYFGPGTRLLVL.

Here the CDR3 reads CASSSSWAGGYNEQFF. Here the CDR3 DNA reads TGTGCCAGCAGTTCCTCATGGGCGGGGGGATATAATGAGCAGTTCTTC. The chain has TRBV6-5 and TRBJ2-1; the match to TRBD2 covers 8 bases. Per germline, CDR1 MNHEY and CDR2 SVGAGI. V lost 4 bases, J lost 7 bases, and 12 bases stayed unmatched. The CDR3 is 16 amino acids.

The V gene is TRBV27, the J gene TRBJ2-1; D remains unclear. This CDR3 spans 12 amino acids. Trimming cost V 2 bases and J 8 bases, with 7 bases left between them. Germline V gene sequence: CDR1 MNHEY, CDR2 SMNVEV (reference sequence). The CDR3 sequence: CASSLVGYEQFF. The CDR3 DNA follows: TGTGCCAGCAGTTTAGTCGGGTATGAGCAGTTCTTC.

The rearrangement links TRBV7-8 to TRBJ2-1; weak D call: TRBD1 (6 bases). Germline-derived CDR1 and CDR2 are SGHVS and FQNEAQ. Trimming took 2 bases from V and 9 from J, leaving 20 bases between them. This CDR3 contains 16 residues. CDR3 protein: CASSLSPTGTEVEQFF. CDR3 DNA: TGTGCCAGCAGCTTATCCCCGACAGGTACAGAAGTTGAGCAGTTCTTC. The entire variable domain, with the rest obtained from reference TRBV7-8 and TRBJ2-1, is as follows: GAGVSQSPRYKVAKRGQDVALRCDPISGHVSLFWYQQALGQGPEFLTYFQNEAQLDKSGLPSDRFFAERPEGSVSTLKIQRTQQEDSAVYLCASSLSPTGTEVEQFFGPGTRLTVL.

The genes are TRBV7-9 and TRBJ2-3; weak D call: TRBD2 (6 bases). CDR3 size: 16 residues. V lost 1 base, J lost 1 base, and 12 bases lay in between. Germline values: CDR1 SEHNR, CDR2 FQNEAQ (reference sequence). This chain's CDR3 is CASSLGTSTGTDTQYF. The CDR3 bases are TGTGCCAGCAGCTTAGGTACTAGCACTGGCACAGATACGCAGTATTTT. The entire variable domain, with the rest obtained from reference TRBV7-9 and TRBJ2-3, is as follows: DTGVSQNPRHKITKRGQNVTFRCDPISEHNRLYWYRQTLGQGPEFLTYFQNEAQLEKSRLLSDRFSAERPKGSFSTLEIQRTEQGDSAMYLCASSLGTSTGTDTQYFGPGTRLTVL.

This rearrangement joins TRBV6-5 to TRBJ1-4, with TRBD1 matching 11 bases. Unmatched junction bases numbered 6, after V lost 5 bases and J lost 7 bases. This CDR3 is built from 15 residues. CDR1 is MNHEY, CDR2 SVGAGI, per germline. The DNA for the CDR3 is TGTGCCAGCAGTCAGGGACAGGGGGTCGGTGAAAAACTGTTTTTT. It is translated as CASSQGQGVGEKLFF.

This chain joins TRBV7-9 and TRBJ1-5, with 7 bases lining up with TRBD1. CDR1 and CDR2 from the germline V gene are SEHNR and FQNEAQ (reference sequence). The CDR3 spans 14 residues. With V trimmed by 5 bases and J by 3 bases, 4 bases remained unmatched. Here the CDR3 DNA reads TGTGCCAGCAGCGCCGGGACAGACAATCAGCCCCAGCATTTT. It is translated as CASSAGTDNQPQHF.

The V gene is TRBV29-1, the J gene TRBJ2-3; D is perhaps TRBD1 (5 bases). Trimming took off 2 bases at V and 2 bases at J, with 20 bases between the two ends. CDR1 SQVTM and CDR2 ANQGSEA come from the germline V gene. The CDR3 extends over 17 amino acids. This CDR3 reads CSVEFPMKGPFTDTQYF. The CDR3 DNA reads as TGCAGCGTTGAATTTCCTATGAAGGGGCCCTTCACAGATACGCAGTATTTT.

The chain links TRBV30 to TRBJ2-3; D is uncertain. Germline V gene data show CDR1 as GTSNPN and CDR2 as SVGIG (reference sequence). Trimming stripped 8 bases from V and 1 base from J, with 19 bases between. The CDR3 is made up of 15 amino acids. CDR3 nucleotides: TGTGCCCGAGAGTACGGGTTAGGCCGCACAGATACGCAGTATTTT. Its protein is CAREYGLGRTDTQYF.

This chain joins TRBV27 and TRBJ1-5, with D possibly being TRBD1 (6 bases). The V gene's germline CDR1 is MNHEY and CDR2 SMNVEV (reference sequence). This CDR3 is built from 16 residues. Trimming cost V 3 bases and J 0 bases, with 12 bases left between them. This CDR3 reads CASSFPDSNSNQPQHF. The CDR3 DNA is TGTGCCAGCAGTTTTCCGGACAGTAATAGCAATCAGCCCCAGCATTTT.